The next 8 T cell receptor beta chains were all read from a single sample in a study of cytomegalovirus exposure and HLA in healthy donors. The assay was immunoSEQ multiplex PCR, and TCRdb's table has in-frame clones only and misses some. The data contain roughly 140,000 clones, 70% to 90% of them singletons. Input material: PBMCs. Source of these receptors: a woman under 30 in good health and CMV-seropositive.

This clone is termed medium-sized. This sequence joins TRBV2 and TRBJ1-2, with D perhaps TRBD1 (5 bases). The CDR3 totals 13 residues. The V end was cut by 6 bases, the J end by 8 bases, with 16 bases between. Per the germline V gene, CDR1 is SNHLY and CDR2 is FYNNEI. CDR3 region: CASRSVQGGGYTF. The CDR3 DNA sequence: TGTGCCAGCAGAAGTGTTCAGGGAGGCGGCTACACCTTC.

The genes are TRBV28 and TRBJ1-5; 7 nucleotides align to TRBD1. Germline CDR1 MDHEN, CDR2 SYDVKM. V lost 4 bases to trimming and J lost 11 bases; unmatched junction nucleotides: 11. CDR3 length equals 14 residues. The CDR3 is CASSSTTGPIAQHF. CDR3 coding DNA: TGTGCCAGCAGTTCAACGACAGGGCCGATTGCCCAGCATTTT.

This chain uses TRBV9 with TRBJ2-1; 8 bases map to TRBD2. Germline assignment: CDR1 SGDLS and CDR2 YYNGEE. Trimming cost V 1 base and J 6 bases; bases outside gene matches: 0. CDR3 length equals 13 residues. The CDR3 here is CASSVTSGNEQFF. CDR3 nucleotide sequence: TGTGCCAGCAGCGTAACTAGCGGCAATGAGCAGTTCTTC.

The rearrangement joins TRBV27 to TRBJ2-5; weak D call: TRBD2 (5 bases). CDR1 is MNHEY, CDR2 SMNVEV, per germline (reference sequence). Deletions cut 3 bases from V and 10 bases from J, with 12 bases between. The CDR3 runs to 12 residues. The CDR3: CASSLPGRVQYF. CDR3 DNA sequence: TGTGCCAGCAGTTTGCCTGGGCGGGTCCAGTACTTC.

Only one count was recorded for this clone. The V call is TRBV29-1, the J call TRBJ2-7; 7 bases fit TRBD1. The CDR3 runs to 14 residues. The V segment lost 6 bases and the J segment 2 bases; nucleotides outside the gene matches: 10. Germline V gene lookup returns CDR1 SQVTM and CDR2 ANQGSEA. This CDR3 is CSVIQGSSPYEQYF. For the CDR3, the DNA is TGCAGCGTCATACAGGGGTCGTCGCCCTACGAGCAGTACTTC.

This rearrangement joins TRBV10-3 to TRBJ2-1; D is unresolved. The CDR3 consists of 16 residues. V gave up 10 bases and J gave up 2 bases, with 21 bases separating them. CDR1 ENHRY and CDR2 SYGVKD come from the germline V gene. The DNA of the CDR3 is TGTGCCACCAAGACGAGAGACTCCCCAGCCTACAATGAGCAGTTCTTC. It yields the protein CATKTRDSPAYNEQFF.

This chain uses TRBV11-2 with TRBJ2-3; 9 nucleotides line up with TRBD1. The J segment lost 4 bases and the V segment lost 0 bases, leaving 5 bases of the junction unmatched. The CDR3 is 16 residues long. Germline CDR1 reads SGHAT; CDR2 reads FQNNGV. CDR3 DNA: TGTGCCAGCAGCTTAGAATACGACAGGGGGTCAGATACGCAGTATTTT. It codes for CASSLEYDRGSDTQYF. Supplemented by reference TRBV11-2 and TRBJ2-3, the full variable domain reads EAGVAQSPRYKIIEKRQSVAFWCNPISGHATLYWYQQILGQGPKLLIQFQNNGVVDDSQLPKDRFSAERLKGVDSTLKIQPAKLEDSAVYLCASSLEYDRGSDTQYFGPGTRLTVL.

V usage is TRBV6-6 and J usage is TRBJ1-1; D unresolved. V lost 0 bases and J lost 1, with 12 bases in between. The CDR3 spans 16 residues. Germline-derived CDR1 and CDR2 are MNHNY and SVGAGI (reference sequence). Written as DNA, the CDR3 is TGTGCCAGCAGTTACTCGGGTAGCGAAGGGAACACTGAAGCTTTCTTT. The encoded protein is CASSYSGSEGNTEAFF.